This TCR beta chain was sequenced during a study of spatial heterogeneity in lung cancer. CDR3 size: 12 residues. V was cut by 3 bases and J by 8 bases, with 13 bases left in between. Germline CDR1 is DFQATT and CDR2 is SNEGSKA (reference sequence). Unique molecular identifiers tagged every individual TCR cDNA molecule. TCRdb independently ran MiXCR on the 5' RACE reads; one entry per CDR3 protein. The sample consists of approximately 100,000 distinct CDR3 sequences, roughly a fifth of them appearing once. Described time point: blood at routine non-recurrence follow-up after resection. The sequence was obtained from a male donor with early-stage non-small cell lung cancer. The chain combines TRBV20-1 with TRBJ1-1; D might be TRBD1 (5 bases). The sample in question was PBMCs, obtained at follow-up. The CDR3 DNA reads TGCAGTGCTAGTGGGACCGCCCTGGAAGCTTTCTTT. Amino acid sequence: CSASGTALEAFF.